This T cell receptor (beta chain) was retrieved from a study of siplizumab effects on memory and regulatory T cells. TCRdb keeps only in-frame clones here, not all; method: immunoSEQ multiplex PCR. The sample consists of 95,000 to 110,000 clones, roughly 93% of them appearing once. Whole-study results and caveats: Naive T cells appeared more varied than memory cells and looked like key alloresponse contributors. Proliferating siplizumab-culture Tregs lacked confirmation of suppressive function.

Of note for this clone: As yet, its antigen is unknown.

V shed 8 bases and J shed 0 bases, with 10 bases lying between them. The germline V gene encodes CDR1 LNHNV and CDR2 YYDKDF (reference sequence). There are 13 residues in the CDR3. V and J are TRBV15 and TRBJ1-2; D ambiguous. This receptor was identified in a human donor in good health. Sequences were obtained from Tregs sorted from blood. The CDR3 nucleotides are TGTGCCACCGCGTTTAGAGCTAACTATGGCTACACCTTC. This translates into CATAFRANYGYTF.